These 27 T cell receptor beta chains were all obtained from the same sample, sequenced in a study of identical twins. TCRdb re-derived calls from the 5' RACE reads in MiXCR, one entry per CDR3 protein. The sample records 200,000 to 250,000 distinct CDR3 sequences, about 11% being singletons. The source material was memory T cells sorted from blood. These receptors were taken from a man aged 50-59 years in good health.

This clonotype has ten or more counts. The V call is TRBV10-3, the J call TRBJ2-7; tentatively, D is TRBD1 (5 bases). V dropped 10 bases and J dropped 0 bases, with 13 bases sitting between them. The CDR3 is 13 residues long. The germline gives CDR1 ENHRY, CDR2 SYGVKD. The CDR3 DNA sequence: TGTGCCACCCTGGACATCGACTCCTACGAGCAGTACTTC. Translating gives CATLDIDSYEQYF.

The J gene is TRBJ2-2, the V gene TRBV5-6, with 12 bases matching TRBD1. V shed 3 bases, J shed 7 bases, and the junction held 10 bases outside the gene matches. There are 17 residues in the CDR3. From germline, CDR1 is SGHDT and CDR2 YYEEEE. The CDR3 DNA follows: TGTGCCAGCAGCTATTGGGGGACAGGGGGCCATAACGGGGAGCTGTTTTTT. It translates to CASSYWGTGGHNGELFF.

This clonotype was found a few times. The V gene is TRBV29-1, the J gene TRBJ2-2; maybe TRBD2 (6 bases). The V end was cut by 4 bases, the J end by 6 bases, with 15 bases between. This CDR3 has 14 amino acids. The germline gives CDR1 SQVTM, CDR2 ANQGSEA. The CDR3: CSVAGGSFAGELFF. The CDR3 DNA follows: TGCAGCGTTGCTGGGGGGTCTTTCGCCGGGGAGCTGTTTTTT.

The J gene is TRBJ2-7, the V gene TRBV11-2, with a tentative D call TRBD2 (6 bases). CDR1 is SGHAT and CDR2 is FQNNGV in the germline V gene. This CDR3 has 13 residues. Between the trimmed V and J ends, which lost 2 bases and 6 bases, there was a span of 11 bases. DNA of the CDR3: TGTGCCAGCAGCTTAAGGAGGGACGGCGAGCAGTACTTC. Translated: CASSLRRDGEQYF.

This clonotype has at least ten counts. This sequence joins TRBV18 and TRBJ2-1, with D perhaps assigned TRBD1 or TRBD2 (5 bases each). The CDR3 is 15 amino acids. Germline CDR1 and CDR2: KGHSH and LQKENI. The V gene lost 4 bases and the J gene lost 3 bases, with 13 bases spanning the gap. CDR3 DNA sequence: TGTGCCAGCTCACGAGACAGCGGACACTACAATGAGCAGTTCTTC. The encoded protein is CASSRDSGHYNEQFF.

This clonotype was observed many times. The J gene is TRBJ2-1, the V gene TRBV6-1, with TRBD1 matching over 8 bases. Germline CDR1 reads MNHNS; CDR2 reads SASEGT. The V gene end was trimmed by 6 bases and the J gene end by 7 bases; junction bases not matched to a gene: 8. The CDR3 length is 14 residues. This chain's CDR3 is CASRGQVFDNEQFF. CDR3 coding DNA: TGTGCCAGCAGGGGACAGGTCTTCGATAATGAGCAGTTCTTC.

This clonotype was counted only a few times. The chain carries TRBV12-3 or TRBV12-4 and TRBJ2-3, with D hard to call. V shed 5 bases and J shed 0 bases, with 12 bases lying between them. The CDR3 contains 15 residues. Here the CDR3 DNA reads TGTGCCAGCAGTCCCACTACCCAGAGCACAGATACGCAGTATTTT. Encoded protein: CASSPTTQSTDTQYF.

This clonotype was picked up many times. The chain combines TRBV2 with TRBJ2-1; 7 nucleotides line up with TRBD2. Looked up from germline, CDR1 is SNHLY and CDR2 is FYNNEI. J lost 0 bases, V lost 7 bases, and 12 bases had no gene match. This CDR3 contains 17 residues. The DNA of the CDR3 is TGTGCCAGCAAGGGCCCGCTAGCGGACCACTCCTACAATGAGCAGTTCTTC. It encodes CASKGPLADHSYNEQFF.

This clonotype occurred many times. This sequence joins TRBV6-2 or TRBV6-3 and TRBJ2-1; D not certain. V was shortened by 2 bases and J by 12 bases, with 11 bases between the two germline ends. This CDR3 is built from 12 residues. From germline, CDR1 is MNHEY and CDR2 SVGEGT. CDR3 DNA sequence: TGTGCCAGCAGTTACCCTCGTTTCGGGCAGTTCTTC. It specifies CASSYPRFGQFF.

The chain carries TRBV10-3 and TRBJ2-1; D could derive from TRBD1 or TRBD2 (6 bases each). This CDR3 region has 15 residues. Trimming shortened V by 4 bases and J by 5 bases, and 15 bases separated the two germline ends. Germline V gene data show CDR1 as ENHRY and CDR2 as SYGVKD. CDR3 sequence: CAISASEGGDNEQFF. CDR3 in DNA: TGTGCCATCAGTGCCTCCGAGGGGGGTGACAATGAGCAGTTCTTC.

This clonotype was seen repeatedly, ten times or more. The V call is TRBV9, the J call TRBJ1-6; D unresolved. The CDR3 has 14 residues. The V and J ends lost 0 bases and 6 bases respectively, with 7 bases between them. Germline V gives CDR1 SGDLS, CDR2 YYNGEE. CDR3 sequence: CASSVVGFNSPLHF. The CDR3 DNA reads as TGTGCCAGCAGCGTAGTAGGGTTTAATTCACCCCTCCACTTT.

The chain has TRBV20-1 and TRBJ1-3; the D is unclear. CDR1 is DFQATT, CDR2 SNEGSKA, per germline (reference sequence). The CDR3 has 13 amino acids. Trimming cost V 6 bases and J 0 bases, with 9 bases left between them. The CDR3 DNA follows: TGCAGTGCGACACCAGCCTCTGGAAACACCATATATTTT. This codes for CSATPASGNTIYF.

This clonotype was observed at least ten times. The genes are TRBV7-9 and TRBJ2-1, with unresolved D. Germline CDR1 SEHNR, CDR2 FQNEAQ (reference sequence). Trimming cost V 5 bases and J 3 bases, with 8 bases left between them. The CDR3 extends over 13 amino acids. CDR3 sequence (DNA): TGTGCCAGCAGCCCATTAAACTACAATGAGCAGTTCTTC. Its translation is CASSPLNYNEQFF. The entire variable domain, with the rest obtained from reference TRBV7-9 and TRBJ2-1, is as follows: DTGVSQNPRHKITKRGQNVTFRCDPISEHNRLYWYRQTLGQGPEFLTYFQNEAQLEKSRLLSDRFSAERPKGSFSTLEIQRTEQGDSAMYLCASSPLNYNEQFFGPGTRLTVL.

This clonotype was detected ten times or more. This chain uses TRBV4-1 with TRBJ2-2, with D perhaps TRBD2 (7 bases). This CDR3 is built from 17 residues. Trimming stripped 4 bases from V and 5 bases from J, with 20 bases between. Per germline, CDR1 MGHRA and CDR2 YSYEKL. The CDR3 DNA reads TGCGCCAGCAGCCTAAGGGAGGGGGTCCGTGGGACCGGGGAGCTGTTTTTT. This encodes CASSLREGVRGTGELFF.

The rearrangement joins TRBV6-2 or TRBV6-3 to TRBJ1-6; D call uncertain. The CDR3 runs 16 residues. CDR1 and CDR2 (germline): MNHEY, SVGEGT. V was pared by 0 bases and J by 7 bases, with 13 bases between. DNA of the CDR3: TGTGCCAGCAGTTACTCGACGGCGGGAAGAAATTCACCCCTCCACTTT. Translation: CASSYSTAGRNSPLHF.

This clonotype was observed a few times. V and J are TRBV11-2 and TRBJ2-3; D might be TRBD2 (5 bases). Germline loops: CDR1 SGHAT, CDR2 FQNNGV. This CDR3 is built from 15 residues. V lost 1 base, J lost 4 bases, and 12 bases lay in between. The CDR3 region has the DNA TGTGCCAGCAGCTTAGCTCCGCGGGCCGCAGATACGCAGTATTTT. Translating it yields CASSLAPRAADTQYF.

V usage is TRBV20-1 and J usage is TRBJ2-6, with D unresolved. From germline, CDR1 is DFQATT and CDR2 SNEGSKA (reference sequence). V gave up 3 bases and J gave up 12 bases, with 9 bases separating them. This CDR3 has 11 residues. The CDR3 region is CSASALGVLTF. The CDR3 nucleotides read TGCAGTGCTAGCGCCCTAGGCGTCCTGACTTTC.

The gene calls are TRBV7-2 and TRBJ2-3; D possibly corresponds to TRBD2 (6 bases). Looked up from germline, CDR1 is SGHTA and CDR2 is FQGNSA. V lost 5 bases and J 9 bases, leaving 18 bases between the germline ends. The CDR3 has 14 amino acids. DNA for the CDR3: TGTGCCAGCAGCACCAACCCGGGGGTAGGGACGCAGTATTTT. Encoded protein: CASSTNPGVGTQYF.

This clonotype turned up a few times. The rearrangement links TRBV5-1 to TRBJ2-4; a weak D match, TRBD1 (6 bases). V was trimmed by 0 bases and J by 7 bases, leaving 14 bases between them. The CDR3 covers 15 residues. From germline, CDR1 is SGHRS and CDR2 YFSETQ. CDR3 DNA: TGCGCCAGCAGCTTGGACCCACAACAGGGTAACATTCAGTACTTC. Its protein product is CASSLDPQQGNIQYF.

This chain uses TRBV7-9 with TRBJ1-1, with TRBD1 matching over 9 bases. CDR3 length: 15 amino acids. V lost 5 bases to trimming and J lost 5 bases; unmatched junction nucleotides: 9. Germline V gene data show CDR1 as SEHNR and CDR2 as FQNEAQ (reference sequence). The chain's CDR3 is CASSLPTGGITEAFF. CDR3 nucleotide sequence: TGTGCCAGCAGCCTCCCGACAGGGGGAATAACTGAAGCTTTCTTT. Full variable domain (missing parts from reference TRBV7-9 and TRBJ1-1): DTGVSQNPRHKITKRGQNVTFRCDPISEHNRLYWYRQTLGQGPEFLTYFQNEAQLEKSRLLSDRFSAERPKGSFSTLEIQRTEQGDSAMYLCASSLPTGGITEAFFGQGTRLTVV.

The sample holds a few counts of this clonotype. This chain uses TRBV6-2 or TRBV6-3 with TRBJ1-1; perhaps TRBD1 as D (5 bases). The CDR3 spans 13 residues. The V end lost 5 bases, the J end lost 4 bases, and 11 bases lay between the germline ends. The germline CDR1 and CDR2 sequences are MNHEY and SVGEGT. The DNA for the CDR3 is TGTGCCAGCAGTCTCCGACAGATCACTGAAGCTTTCTTT. As protein: CASSLRQITEAFF.

Only a few counts were recorded for this clonotype. The chain recombines TRBV7-2 with TRBJ2-1; D might be TRBD1 or TRBD2, each matching 5 bases. The germline V and J ends were trimmed by 5 bases and 8 bases, with 10 bases remaining between them. Germline CDR1 and CDR2: SGHTA and FQGNSA. The CDR3 runs 12 residues. The CDR3 spells CASSLMGDEQFF. The CDR3 DNA reads as TGTGCCAGCAGCCTGATGGGGGATGAGCAGTTCTTC.

Only a few counts were recorded for this clonotype. CDR3 amino acids: CASSGEIQYQETQYF. In nucleotides, the CDR3 is TGTGCCAGCTCGGGGGAGATCCAGTACCAAGAGACCCAGTACTTC. The chain links TRBV7-2 to TRBJ2-5; D might be TRBD2 (6 bases). Germline CDR1 SGHTA, CDR2 FQGNSA. The CDR3 runs to 15 residues. The ends were cut back, 8 bases at V and 0 bases at J, with 16 bases in the middle.

The V and J genes are TRBV4-2 and TRBJ2-1; D is possibly TRBD2 (5 bases). There are 14 residues in the CDR3. V lost 1 base and J 6 bases, leaving 10 bases between the germline ends. Germline V CDR1 and CDR2: LGHNA, YNFKEQ. Written as DNA, the CDR3 is TGTGCCAGCAGCCAAGCAGGACTGCGCAATGAGCAGTTCTTC. Its translation: CASSQAGLRNEQFF.

The V call is TRBV20-1, the J call TRBJ1-1; TRBD1 aligns across 9 bases. The CDR3 covers 16 residues. Germline assignment: CDR1 DFQATT and CDR2 SNEGSKA (reference sequence). The V gene end was trimmed by 0 bases and the J gene end by 8 bases; junction bases not matched to a gene: 13. The CDR3, as DNA: TGCAGTGCTAGAGATCCCGGACAGGGGTTAACGGGGGAAGCTTTCTTT. Protein: CSARDPGQGLTGEAFF.

This clonotype has a count of ten or more. The rearrangement joins TRBV4-1 to TRBJ2-7; possible D gene TRBD2, 6 bases. Germline values: CDR1 MGHRA, CDR2 YSYEKL. V lost 0 bases to trimming and J lost 3 bases, with 18 bases between them. This CDR3 contains 17 residues. CDR3 region: CASSQDETAGNHYEQYF. For the CDR3, the DNA is TGCGCCAGCAGCCAAGATGAGACAGCGGGCAACCACTACGAGCAGTACTTC.

This clonotype was detected a few times. The V call is TRBV6-2 or TRBV6-3, the J call TRBJ2-1; D is unresolved. Germline CDR1 is MNHEY and CDR2 is SVGEGT. Trimming cost V 6 bases and J 0 bases, with 12 bases left between them. The CDR3 runs to 15 residues. CDR3 sequence reads: CASSRPVPSYNEQFF. The CDR3 DNA follows: TGTGCCAGCAGCCGCCCCGTGCCCTCCTACAATGAGCAGTTCTTC.